The rows below give T cell receptor beta chains drawn from one sample of a study of blood T cell repertoires in COVID-19. The table came from immunoSEQ multiplex PCR; TCRdb's copy has only in-frame clones and leaves some out. This table holds some 320,000 clones, roughly nine tenths found once. The source material was PBMCs or T cells enriched from blood (not recorded which). Source of these receptors: a man aged 60 to 75 who had recovered from COVID-19. Both conserved end residues are part of each CDR3. Each record gives: clone size, V gene, D gene, J gene, CDR3 DNA, CDR3 protein. The D gene is left open where the match is weak. Expanded clones get a size class; other rows say once, few or many, or leave the size out.

size: -; V: TRBV18; D: TRBD2; J: TRBJ2-5; DNA: TGTGCCAGCTCACCTGGACTAGAAGAGACCCAGTACTTC; CDR3: CASSPGLEETQYF
size: -; V: TRBV6-5; D: TRBD2; J: TRBJ2-2; DNA: TGTGCCAGCAGATTCGGACTAGCGGTCGGGGAGCTGTTTTTT; CDR3: CASRFGLAVGELFF
size: once; V: TRBV18; D: -; J: TRBJ1-4; DNA: TGTGCCAGCTCGCTAGGACTGAATGAAAAACTGTTTTTT; CDR3: CASSLGLNEKLFF
size: -; V: TRBV6-6; D: -; J: TRBJ2-1; DNA: TGTGCCAGCAGTTACGTGGCAGCGGCCTACAATGAGCAGTTCTTC; CDR3: CASSYVAAAYNEQFF
size: -; V: TRBV11-3; D: TRBD1; J: TRBJ2-5; DNA: TGTGCCAGCAGCTCAGGACAGGGAAGGCAAGAGACCCAGTACTTC; CDR3: CASSSGQGRQETQYF
size: -; V: TRBV28; D: TRBD2; J: TRBJ2-3; DNA: TGTGCCAGCGGGTCACTAGCGGGGGCCACAGATACGCAGTATTTT; CDR3: CASGSLAGATDTQYF
size: -; V: TRBV7-3; D: -; J: TRBJ2-2; DNA: TGTGCCAGCAGCTTGGGAGGTACCGACCGGGGAACCGGGGAGCTGTTTTTT; CDR3: CASSLGGTDRGTGELFF
size: -; V: TRBV2; D: -; J: TRBJ2-5; DNA: TGTGCCAGCAAGTCACAGGGAAGAGAGACCCAGTACTTC; CDR3: CASKSQGRETQYF
size: -; V: TRBV19; D: TRBD1; J: TRBJ1-2; DNA: TGTGCCAGTAGAACAGGGGGACCCTATGGCTACACCTTC; CDR3: CASRTGGPYGYTF
size: -; V: TRBV20-1; D: -; J: TRBJ2-7; DNA: TGCAGTGCTAGTATGCCAGGGATCCCGGCGGAGCAGTACTTC; CDR3: CSASMPGIPAEQYF
size: -; V: TRBV9; D: -; J: TRBJ2-3; DNA: TGTGCCAGCAGCGTTTCGACTCTCGCAGATACGCAGTATTTT; CDR3: CASSVSTLADTQYF
size: -; V: TRBV28; D: TRBD1; J: TRBJ1-1; DNA: TGTGCCAGCAGGGAAGGAGGGGGCGCGATGAACACTGAAGCTTTCTTT; CDR3: CASREGGGAMNTEAFF
size: -; V: TRBV24-1; D: TRBD1; J: TRBJ2-7; DNA: TGTGCCACCAGTAGGACAGGGGGTACCTACGAGCAGTACTTC; CDR3: CATSRTGGTYEQYF
size: -; V: TRBV9; D: -; J: TRBJ1-3; DNA: TGTGCCAGCAGCCTGGGACTTACCCAGCCAGCCTCTGGAAACACCATATATTTT; CDR3: CASSLGLTQPASGNTIYF
size: -; V: TRBV5-4; D: -; J: TRBJ2-4; DNA: TGTGCCAGCAGCCCGCCGGGGGCCAAAAACATTCAGTACTTC; CDR3: CASSPPGAKNIQYF
size: -; V: TRBV25-1; D: -; J: TRBJ1-2; DNA: TGTGCCAGCAGTACTAGTACAGGGATCTATGGCTACACCTTC; CDR3: CASSTSTGIYGYTF
size: -; V: TRBV12-5; D: TRBD1; J: TRBJ2-7; DNA: TGTGCTAGTGCCCCCCATCCGGGGACAGGGTACTTC; CDR3: CASAPHPGTGYF
size: -; V: TRBV5-4; D: TRBD2; J: TRBJ2-5; DNA: TGTGCCAGCAGCTCCGCTCCCTTGACTAGCGGGAGTCCGGAGACCCAGTACTTC; CDR3: CASSSAPLTSGSPETQYF
size: once; V: TRBV6-1; D: TRBD1; J: TRBJ2-7; DNA: TGTGCCAGCAGTGAAGGCTTCGGGACAGGGGGCTACGAGCAGTACTTC; CDR3: CASSEGFGTGGYEQYF
size: -; V: TRBV15; D: TRBD1; J: TRBJ2-7; DNA: TGTGCCACCAGCAGAGAAGGGACAGGTAACGAGCAGTACTTC; CDR3: CATSREGTGNEQYF
size: -; V: TRBV3-1/TRBV3-2; D: TRBD1; J: TRBJ1-2; DNA: TGTGCCAGCAGCCAAAACAGGGGCAACAACTATGGCTACACCTTC; CDR3: CASSQNRGNNYGYTF
size: -; V: TRBV4-3; D: TRBD1; J: TRBJ2-3; DNA: TGCGCCAGCAGCGAGGGGACAGTTGCGGATACGCAGTATTTT; CDR3: CASSEGTVADTQYF
size: -; V: TRBV19; D: TRBD1; J: TRBJ2-1; DNA: TGTGCCAGTAGCCCGACAGGGTATACTGAGCGGTTCTTC; CDR3: CASSPTGYTERFF
size: few; V: TRBV30; D: TRBD1; J: TRBJ2-7; DNA: TGTGCCTGGAGTTGGGGACAGGGGGCCTCCTACGAGCAGTACTTC; CDR3: CAWSWGQGASYEQYF
size: -; V: TRBV28; D: -; J: TRBJ2-7; DNA: TGTGCCAGCAGTTTGGTCCTAGTCGGATCCTACGAGCAGTACTTC; CDR3: CASSLVLVGSYEQYF
size: -; V: TRBV7-2; D: TRBD2; J: TRBJ2-7; DNA: TGTGCCAGCAGCTTAACAACTTTAGCGGGGTTGGGATCCGAGCAGTACTTC; CDR3: CASSLTTLAGLGSEQYF
size: -; V: TRBV9; D: TRBD1; J: TRBJ1-1; DNA: TGTGCCAGCAGCGCCTCCGGGACAGGAACGACTGAAGCTTTCTTT; CDR3: CASSASGTGTTEAFF